This T cell receptor beta chain comes out of a study of blood T cell repertoires in COVID-19. Looking at the study overall: Samples of COVID-19 (acute and convalescent) were obtained from the United States, Italy and Spain.

Produced via immunoSEQ multiplex PCR; TCRdb's table is partial and in-frame only. The profile shows approximately 440,000 clones, around 91% of them singletons. V lost 2 bases and J lost 3, with 22 bases in between. The germline CDR1 and CDR2 sequences are SNHLY and FYNNEI. The CDR3 runs to 18 residues. The age range of participants was 18 to 89 years, with residence in roughly 25 US areas. Self-reported history from a screening survey and questionnaire set each donor's cohort. The sample was PBMCs or T cells enriched from blood (not recorded which). The receptor was isolated from a young man who had recovered from COVID-19. V is TRBV2 and J is TRBJ1-1; D may be TRBD1 (5 bases). In nucleotides, the CDR3 is TGTGCCAGCAGTGAATGGACCACCGGAGGGGCGCGCGACACTGAAGCTTTCTTT. Translated: CASSEWTTGGARDTEAFF.